Each of the 30 T cell receptor beta chains below was sequenced from the same sample in a study of blood T cells in healthy people across ages. Combining a sample-barcoded 5' primer with a J-beta primer mix, a second PCR ran for roughly 7 to 12 cycles. TCRdb called the 5' RACE reads again in MiXCR, with one record for every CDR3 protein. This sample has around 990,000 distinct CDR3 sequences, with approximately 25% found just once. These data also formed part of another study, on T cells of mothers and their children.

The specimen sequenced was blood. All receptors come from a girl aged 2-9 years in good health.

V and J are TRBV7-6 and TRBJ1-3; TRBD1 agrees at 7 bases. Germline V lookup: CDR1 SGHVS, CDR2 FNYEAQ. J was trimmed by 1 base and V by 5 bases; bases with no gene match: 5. CDR3 length: 15 residues. CDR3 region: CASSQTGESGNTIYF. CDR3 nucleotides: TGTGCCAGCAGCCAAACAGGGGAATCTGGAAACACCATATATTTT.

The CDR3 sequence is CSARDLGGGDTEAFF. The CDR3 nucleotides are TGCAGTGCTAGAGATCTAGGGGGTGGTGATACTGAAGCTTTCTTT. V usage is TRBV20-1 and J usage is TRBJ1-1, with a tentative D call TRBD1 (6 bases). Trimming removed 0 bases from V and 5 bases from J, with 16 bases in between. CDR1 DFQATT and CDR2 SNEGSKA come from the germline V gene (reference sequence). There are 15 residues in the CDR3.

The CDR3 sequence: CASSQEQSGGVSYNEQFF. For the CDR3, the DNA is TGTGCCAGCAGCCAAGAGCAGAGCGGAGGGGTTTCCTACAATGAGCAGTTCTTC. The chain has TRBV4-2 and TRBJ2-1, with D possibly matching TRBD2 (6 bases). V was clipped by 0 bases and J by 1 base, with 16 bases between them. The CDR3 sequence is 18 residues long. Germline V gene lookup returns CDR1 LGHNA and CDR2 YNFKEQ.

This clonotype was counted only a few times. The chain employs TRBV9 and TRBJ2-1; no definite D call. CDR1 and CDR2 (germline): SGDLS, YYNGEE. CDR3 size: 11 residues. V lost 3 bases and J 8 bases, leaving 6 bases between the germline ends. CDR3 coding DNA: TGTGCCAGCAGCGCTACCTATGAGCAGTTCTTC. Translating gives CASSATYEQFF.

The CDR3 nucleotides are TGTGCCAGCAGCCCACGTACAGGGTACGGTCATGAAAAACTGTTTTTT. Amino acids: CASSPRTGYGHEKLFF. The chain uses TRBV7-8 and TRBJ1-4, with D perhaps TRBD1 (6 bases). The CDR3 covers 16 residues. Trimming removed 5 bases from V and 6 bases from J, with 19 bases in between. From germline, CDR1 is SGHVS and CDR2 FQNEAQ.

This clonotype occurred a few times. V is TRBV9 and J is TRBJ1-2; D unclear. Trimming pared 0 bases from V and 8 bases from J, leaving 11 bases between. This CDR3 is built from 13 residues. Germline V CDR1 and CDR2: SGDLS, YYNGEE. CDR3 DNA: TGTGCCAGCAGCGTAGAGCCCCCTCAAGGCTACACCTTC. It codes for CASSVEPPQGYTF.

This clonotype turned up a few times. The rearrangement links TRBV29-1 to TRBJ2-5, with TRBD2 identical over 11 bases. Gene TRBJ2-1 matches the end of the DNA better, so the J call may be wrong. The CDR3 length is 18 residues. The germline V gene encodes CDR1 SQVTM and CDR2 ANQGSEA. This chain's CDR3 is CSVVGTSGRSVGLDEQFF. CDR3 DNA sequence: TGCAGCGTTGTGGGGACTAGCGGCAGGTCTGTGGGGCTGGATGAGCAGTTCTTC.

This clonotype has only a few counts. The V and J genes are TRBV11-2 and TRBJ2-7; a weak D match, TRBD1 (5 bases). This CDR3 has 16 residues. Germline assignment: CDR1 SGHAT and CDR2 FQNNGV. V gave up 4 bases and J gave up 2 bases, with 18 bases separating them. The CDR3 sequence: CASSSVETGNPYEQYF. The CDR3 nucleotides read TGTGCCAGCAGCTCTGTCGAAACAGGAAACCCCTACGAGCAGTACTTC.

V is TRBV14 and J is TRBJ1-2, with D unclear. The CDR3 is 15 residues long. Looked up from germline, CDR1 is SGHDN and CDR2 is FVKESK. The V end was cut by 2 bases, the J end by 8 bases, with 18 bases between. The CDR3 loop is CASSQQVGWSEGYTF. In nucleotides, the CDR3 is TGTGCCAGCAGCCAACAAGTTGGTTGGTCTGAAGGCTACACCTTC.

The genes are TRBV7-3 and TRBJ2-5; D ambiguous. Trimming shortened V by 1 base and J by 6 bases, and 15 bases separated the two germline ends. The CDR3 length is 15 residues. Germline V gives CDR1 SGHTA, CDR2 FQGTGA. CDR3 residues: CASSLKVGSQQTQYF. The CDR3 DNA follows: TGTGCCAGCAGCTTAAAGGTGGGATCGCAACAGACCCAGTACTTC. Full variable domain (remainder filled in from reference TRBV7-3 and TRBJ2-5): GAGVSQTPSNKVTEKGKYVELRCDPISGHTALYWYRQSLGQGPEFLIYFQGTGAADDSGLPNDRFFAVRPEGSVSTLKIQRTERGDSAVYLCASSLKVGSQQTQYFGPGTRLLVL.

This chain uses TRBV29-1 with TRBJ1-3; tentative D call: TRBD1 (6 bases). Trimming took off 4 bases at V and 3 bases at J, with 10 bases between the two ends. This CDR3 has 13 amino acids. The germline V gene encodes CDR1 SQVTM and CDR2 ANQGSEA. The CDR3: CSVVRGFGNTIYF. CDR3 nucleotides: TGCAGCGTTGTGAGGGGGTTTGGAAACACCATATATTTT. Full variable domain (outside the CDR3, taken from reference TRBV29-1 and TRBJ1-3): SAVISQKPSRDICQRGTSLTIQCQVDSQVTMMFWYRQQPGQSLTLIATANQGSEATYESGFVIDKFPISRPNLTFSTLTVSNMSPEDSSIYLCSVVRGFGNTIYFGEGSWLTVV.

The sample holds a few counts of this clonotype. The chain combines TRBV20-1 with TRBJ2-4; D remains ambiguous. Germline V CDR1 and CDR2: DFQATT, SNEGSKA (reference sequence). With 1 base removed from V and 5 bases from J, the gap between germline ends came to 9 bases. The CDR3 totals 13 residues. In nucleotides, the CDR3 is TGCAGTGCTAGAGGGGTCTCGGAAAACATTCAGTACTTC. Translation gives CSARGVSENIQYF.

The rearrangement uses TRBV13 and TRBJ1-2; D perhaps matches TRBD1 (6 bases). Trimming took 5 bases from V and 10 from J, leaving 17 bases between them. Per the germline V gene, CDR1 is PRHDT and CDR2 is FYEKMQ (reference sequence). This CDR3 region has 13 residues. DNA for the CDR3: TGTGCCAGCAGCCTCGACAGGTCCATATTCTACACCTTC. It yields the protein CASSLDRSIFYTF. Combining the CDR3 with reference TRBV13 and TRBJ1-2 gives the whole variable domain AAGVIQSPRHLIKEKRETATLKCYPIPRHDTVYWYQQGPGQDPQFLISFYEKMQSDKGSIPDRFSAQQFSDYHSELNMSSLELGDSALYFCASSLDRSIFYTFGSGTRLTVV.

This chain links TRBV5-1 with TRBJ1-1; TRBD1 aligns across 8 bases. The CDR3 consists of 16 residues. Germline loops: CDR1 SGHRS, CDR2 YFSETQ. V shed 4 bases, J shed 0 bases, and the junction held 8 bases outside the gene matches. Here the CDR3 reads CASSSQGAILNTEAFF. The CDR3 coding sequence is TGCGCCAGCAGCAGTCAGGGGGCGATTTTGAACACTGAAGCTTTCTTT.

V usage is TRBV20-1 and J usage is TRBJ2-5, with TRBD2 identical over 9 bases. The assigned J gene may be wrong: the sequence end matches TRBJ2-7 better. This CDR3 comprises 16 residues. The germline V gene has CDR1 DFQATT and CDR2 SNEGSKA (reference sequence). DNA for the CDR3: TGCAGTGCTAGAGCGGGGGCTAGCGGGGAAGACTACGAGCAGTACTTC. As protein: CSARAGASGEDYEQYF.

The chain has TRBV25-1 and TRBJ1-1; possible D gene TRBD1, 6 bases. CDR3 length equals 14 residues. Germline-derived CDR1 and CDR2 are MGHDK and SYGVNS. Between the trimmed V and J ends, which lost 5 bases and 7 bases, there was a span of 17 bases. DNA for the CDR3: TGTGCCAGCAGTTCCCACAGGGAAGACTATGAAGCTTTCTTT. Residues: CASSSHREDYEAFF.

This sequence joins TRBV25-1 and TRBJ1-5, with D possibly TRBD1 on 6 matching bases. The CDR3 totals 15 residues. Trimming removed 4 bases at V and 9 bases at J, with 19 bases between. CDR1 and CDR2 from the germline V gene are MGHDK and SYGVNS. CDR3 DNA sequence: TGTGCCAGCAGTGGGGGTACAGGGTTTGTAGGGCCCCAGCATTTT. Amino acids: CASSGGTGFVGPQHF. Based on the CDR3 plus reference TRBV25-1 and TRBJ1-5, the full variable domain is EADIYQTPRYLVIGTGKKITLECSQTMGHDKMYWYQQDPGMELHLIHYSYGVNSTEKGDLSSESTVSRIRTEHFPLTLESARPSHTSQYLCASSGGTGFVGPQHFGDGTRLSIL.

The chain combines TRBV28 with TRBJ1-1, with D unresolved. CDR3 length: 16 residues. Deletions cut 7 bases from V and 0 bases from J, with 18 bases between. The germline V gene encodes CDR1 MDHEN and CDR2 SYDVKM. The CDR3 bases are TGTGCCAGCAACAACCCGGTCCCGGGAATGAACACTGAAGCTTTCTTT. The encoded protein is CASNNPVPGMNTEAFF.

V and J are TRBV9 and TRBJ1-3; D is unresolved. Germline CDR1 and CDR2: SGDLS and YYNGEE. V lost 3 bases and J 3 bases, leaving 10 bases between the germline ends. The CDR3 is 14 amino acids. The CDR3 nucleotides read TGTGCCAGCAGCGAGGGATACGATGGAAACACCATATATTTT. Its translation: CASSEGYDGNTIYF.

The V call is TRBV15, the J call TRBJ1-2; D remains ambiguous. The germline V gene has CDR1 LNHNV and CDR2 YYDKDF (reference sequence). This CDR3 has 12 residues. V lost 0 bases and J lost 8, with 7 bases in between. This CDR3 reads CATSRELEGYTF. The DNA of the CDR3 is TGTGCCACCAGCAGAGAATTGGAAGGCTACACCTTC. Together with reference TRBV15 and TRBJ1-2, the CDR3 gives the full variable domain: DAMVIQNPRYQVTQFGKPVTLSCSQTLNHNVMYWYQQKSSQAPKLLFHYYDKDFNNEADTPDNFQSRRPNTSFCFLDIRSPGLGDTAMYLCATSRELEGYTFGSGTRLTVV.

This chain joins TRBV12-3 or TRBV12-4 and TRBJ2-5; D tentatively reads TRBD1 or TRBD2 (6 bases each). This CDR3 region has 14 residues. V was trimmed by 3 bases and J by 4 bases, leaving 12 bases between them. CDR3: CASSFLGGGETQYF. CDR3 nucleotides: TGTGCCAGCAGTTTCCTAGGAGGGGGAGAGACCCAGTACTTC.

This clonotype was counted a few times. Since no conserved phenylalanine or tryptophan closes the CDR3, a read error is the likely cause. Because the CDR3's place on the DNA is in doubt, the DNA is left out and the CDR3 is given as listed by TCRdb. The rearrangement uses TRBV14 and TRBJ2-5; the table's D call of TRBD2 was not tested on the DNA. Including both end residues, the CDR3 is 13 amino acids long. The V gene's germline CDR1 is SGHDN and CDR2 FVKESK. The CDR3 protein is CASSQDRLAGLNI.

A few counts support this clonotype. The CDR3 DNA follows: TGCAGTGCCTCTGAAAGGGACTCCTACGAGCAGTACTTC. Translating it yields CSASERDSYEQYF. This chain joins TRBV20-1 and TRBJ2-5; no reliable D call. TRBJ2-7 matches the DNA end more closely, so the J call is doubtful. Germline V lookup: CDR1 DFQATT, CDR2 SNEGSKA (reference sequence). The CDR3 sequence is 13 residues long.

This chain uses TRBV7-9 with TRBJ2-7; D is undetermined. The CDR3 is made up of 14 amino acids. Germline loops: CDR1 SEHNR, CDR2 FQNEAQ (reference sequence). Trimming removed 2 bases at V and 3 bases at J, with 11 bases between. The CDR3 protein is CASSLWDTGYEQYF. CDR3 nucleotide sequence: TGTGCCAGCAGCTTATGGGATACCGGCTACGAGCAGTACTTC.

J is TRBJ2-5 and V is TRBV4-3; 7 bases agree with TRBD2. TRBJ2-7 matches the DNA end more closely, so the J call is doubtful. CDR1 and CDR2 from the germline V gene are LGHNA and YSLEER. The CDR3 consists of 18 residues. DNA for the CDR3: TGCGCCAGCAGCCAAGATTTGAGCGAGCGGGGACTCACCTACGAGCAGTACTTC. Residues: CASSQDLSERGLTYEQYF.

This chain links TRBV4-1 with TRBJ2-1, with TRBD2 matching over 10 bases. The germline CDR1 and CDR2 sequences are MGHRA and YSYEKL. The CDR3 runs to 16 residues. The J segment lost 3 bases and the V segment lost 4 bases, leaving 6 bases of the junction unmatched. The CDR3 sequence is CASSPTSGNSYNEQFF. CDR3 sequence (DNA): TGCGCCAGCAGCCCTACTAGCGGGAACAGCTACAATGAGCAGTTCTTC.

This clonotype was counted ten times or more. This sequence joins TRBV25-1 and TRBJ2-5; TRBD2 agrees at 8 bases. Per the germline V gene, CDR1 is MGHDK and CDR2 is SYGVNS. This CDR3 spans 14 amino acids. After removal of 6 bases from V and 2 bases from J, the junction contained 5 bases not matched to a gene. The CDR3 DNA is TGTGCCAGCAGGAATAGCGGGGTACAAGAGACCCAGTACTTC. As protein: CASRNSGVQETQYF. The full variable domain, completed using reference TRBV25-1 and TRBJ2-5, is EADIYQTPRYLVIGTGKKITLECSQTMGHDKMYWYQQDPGMELHLIHYSYGVNSTEKGDLSSESTVSRIRTEHFPLTLESARPSHTSQYLCASRNSGVQETQYFGPGTRLLVL.

This clonotype was seen only a few times. The V gene is TRBV12-3 or TRBV12-4, the J gene TRBJ1-5, with D possibly being TRBD1 (6 bases). The CDR3 spans 14 residues. V lost 5 bases and J lost 2, with 10 bases in between. CDR3 sequence reads: CASSPAGGNQPQHF. The CDR3, as DNA: TGTGCCAGCAGTCCCGCAGGGGGCAATCAGCCCCAGCATTTT.

This clonotype turned up a few times. The V call is TRBV7-3, the J call TRBJ2-5, with unresolved D. The assigned J gene may be wrong: the sequence end matches TRBJ2-1 better. The CDR3 contains 13 residues. From germline, CDR1 is SGHTA and CDR2 FQGTGA. The CDR3 nucleotides are TGTGCCAGCAGCTTAAATTCAATCCATGAGCAGTTCTTC. It specifies CASSLNSIHEQFF.

The V gene is TRBV18, the J gene TRBJ2-4, with D unclear. The CDR3 loop spans 16 amino acids. Trimming stripped 3 bases from V and 4 bases from J, with 16 bases between. Germline lookup yields CDR1 KGHSH and CDR2 LQKENI. The CDR3 nucleotides read TGTGCCAGCTCACCGCCTGTAATAGCCCTGAAAAACATTCAGTACTTC. This sequence encodes CASSPPVIALKNIQYF. The whole variable domain, filled in from reference TRBV18 and TRBJ2-4, reads NAGVMQNPRHLVRRRGQEARLRCSPMKGHSHVYWYRQLPEEGLKFMVYLQKENIIDESGMPKERFSAEFPKEGPSILRIQQVVRGDSAAYFCASSPPVIALKNIQYFGAGTRLSVL.